This passage covers 24 T cell receptor beta chains from one sample sequenced in a study of cytomegalovirus exposure and HLA in healthy donors. A multiplex PCR was run with 60 Vbeta primers and 13 Jbeta primers. Clones were sequenced by immunoSEQ multiplex PCR, and TCRdb holds only the in-frame ones, with some missing. This sample carries some 160,000 clones, 78% of them seen once, and the ten largest clones take 7%. Sequences were obtained from PBMCs. The receptors come from a woman aged 40 to 50 in good health and CMV-seropositive.

This clone was recorded a few times. This chain connects TRBV2 to TRBJ1-1; 7 bases agree with TRBD1. This CDR3 comprises 13 residues. Germline CDR1 is SNHLY and CDR2 is FYNNEI. The V gene end was trimmed by 11 bases and the J gene end by 1 base; junction bases not matched to a gene: 7. CDR3 in amino acids: CAFPGTANTEAFF. CDR3 DNA sequence: TGTGCCTTTCCCGGGACAGCGAACACTGAAGCTTTCTTT.

V usage is TRBV7-6 and J usage is TRBJ2-3; 10 bases match TRBD2. Per the germline V gene, CDR1 is SGHVS and CDR2 is FNYEAQ. CDR3 length: 14 amino acids. V was clipped by 5 bases and J by 3 bases; unmatched bases: 2. The CDR3 DNA follows: TGTGCCAGCAGCCAGCGGGGGGGAACAGATACGCAGTATTTT. This sequence encodes CASSQRGGTDTQYF.

The chain carries TRBV6-6 and TRBJ1-3; 8 nucleotides align to TRBD1. This CDR3 is built from 15 residues. V lost 6 bases and J lost 0; bases outside the gene matches: 4. Germline V gene data show CDR1 as MNHNY and CDR2 as SVGAGI (reference sequence). CDR3 DNA sequence: TGTGCCAGCAGGTCCGGGACAGGCTCTGGAAACACCATATATTTT. Its protein is CASRSGTGSGNTIYF.

The genes are TRBV6-1 and TRBJ2-1; possible D gene TRBD1, 5 bases. The CDR3 is 12 amino acids. CDR1 and CDR2 from the germline V gene are MNHNS and SASEGT. V was cut by 6 bases and J by 8 bases, with 11 bases left in between. CDR3 region: CASRIQGYEQFF. The CDR3 nucleotides are TGTGCCAGCAGGATTCAGGGTTATGAGCAGTTCTTC.

The V call is TRBV10-1, the J call TRBJ2-5; 12 bases fit TRBD2. CDR3 length equals 14 residues. Per the germline V gene, CDR1 is WNHNN and CDR2 is SYGVQD (reference sequence). J gave up 4 bases and V 6 bases, and 3 bases lay outside the gene matches. Here the CDR3 reads CASSQTSGGETQYF. CDR3 DNA: TGCGCCAGCAGCCAGACTAGCGGGGGAGAGACCCAGTACTTC.

The CDR3 DNA sequence: TGTGCCAGCAGCCGGACAGGGACGAGAAACACCATATATTTT. It codes for CASSRTGTRNTIYF. The genes are TRBV13 and TRBJ1-3, with 8 bases aligning to TRBD1. V shed 5 bases, J shed 5 bases, and the junction held 5 bases outside the gene matches. CDR1 and CDR2 from the germline V gene are PRHDT and FYEKMQ (reference sequence). The CDR3 sequence is 14 residues long.

This sequence joins TRBV6-1 and TRBJ2-1; 12 bases fit TRBD2. The germline CDR1 and CDR2 sequences are MNHNS and SASEGT. The CDR3 runs 20 residues. With 0 bases clipped from V and 6 bases from J, the junction kept 15 bases outside the gene matches. CDR3 loop: CASSEADEGLAGGPVNEQFF. In nucleotides, the CDR3 is TGTGCCAGCAGTGAAGCAGACGAGGGGCTAGCGGGGGGGCCAGTCAATGAGCAGTTCTTC.

This clone has more than one count but fewer than ten. The chain recombines TRBV7-2 with TRBJ2-7; D gene unclear. The V end lost 1 base, the J end lost 5 bases, and 9 bases lay between the germline ends. Germline V lookup: CDR1 SGHTA, CDR2 FQGNSA. The CDR3 spans 13 residues. CDR3 in amino acids: CASSLVVLNEQYF. The CDR3 region has the DNA TGTGCCAGCAGCTTAGTAGTACTTAACGAGCAGTACTTC.

The chain has TRBV11-2 and TRBJ2-1, with 7 bases lining up with TRBD1. After removal of 3 bases from V and 12 bases from J, the junction contained 8 bases not matched to a gene. The CDR3 totals 13 residues. Looked up from germline, CDR1 is SGHAT and CDR2 is FQNNGV. The chain's CDR3 is CASSLVDRVGQFF. CDR3 coding DNA: TGTGCCAGCAGCTTGGTAGACAGGGTGGGGCAGTTCTTC.

This chain's CDR3 is CASRGQVSYEQYF. CDR3 in DNA: TGTGCCAGCAGGGGGCAGGTTTCCTACGAGCAGTACTTC. The gene calls are TRBV25-1 and TRBJ2-7; D possibly corresponds to TRBD1 (5 bases). The CDR3 has 13 amino acids. V was clipped by 6 bases and J by 1 base, with 10 bases between them. In germline, CDR1 is MGHDK, CDR2 SYGVNS.

This clone is a singleton in its sample. The CDR3 DNA reads TGCGCCAGCAGCCAAGATACAGGGCTTGAGCAGTTCTTC. The encoded protein is CASSQDTGLEQFF. The J gene is TRBJ2-1, the V gene TRBV4-1; a weak D match, TRBD1 (6 bases). With 0 bases removed from V and 9 bases from J, the gap between germline ends came to 9 bases. CDR1 and CDR2 (germline): MGHRA, YSYEKL. CDR3 size: 13 residues.

The chain links TRBV28 to TRBJ1-6; TRBD1 aligns across 10 bases. Losses at the gene ends were 8 bases for V and 8 bases for J; bases not matched to a gene: 12. CDR3 size: 16 residues. Germline CDR1 is MDHEN and CDR2 is SYDVKM. DNA of the CDR3: TGTGCCAGCGTCGCCCTGTCCGGGACAGGGGATTCACCCCTCCACTTT. Protein: CASVALSGTGDSPLHF.

This chain uses TRBV5-4 with TRBJ1-2; D not resolved. V lost 4 bases to trimming and J lost 3 bases, with 13 bases between them. Per the germline V gene, CDR1 is SGHNT and CDR2 is YYREEE (reference sequence). The length of the CDR3 is 14 residues. The CDR3 DNA reads TGTGCCAGCAGCAAAGAAGTACTGGACTATGGCTACACCTTC. It specifies CASSKEVLDYGYTF.

The chain recombines TRBV7-6 with TRBJ1-1; D unclear. Trimming removed 6 bases from V and 5 bases from J, with 10 bases in between. CDR1 is SGHVS and CDR2 is FNYEAQ in the germline V gene. There are 12 residues in the CDR3. The CDR3 sequence is CASSPAVTEAFF. In nucleotides, the CDR3 is TGTGCCAGCAGTCCCGCGGTGACTGAAGCTTTCTTT. Supplemented by reference TRBV7-6 and TRBJ1-1, the full variable domain reads GAGVSQSPRYKVTKRGQDVALRCDPISGHVSLYWYRQALGQGPEFLTYFNYEAQQDKSGLPNDRFSAERPEGSISTLTIQRTEQRDSAMYRCASSPAVTEAFFGQGTRLTVV.

This chain connects TRBV30 to TRBJ1-2, with a weak D call TRBD1 (6 bases). Trimming stripped 6 bases from V and 0 bases from J, with 14 bases between. Germline V gene data show CDR1 as GTSNPN and CDR2 as SVGIG (reference sequence). This CDR3 region has 14 residues. The CDR3 reads CACSRDTSNYGYTF. For the CDR3, the DNA is TGTGCCTGCAGCCGGGACACCTCTAACTATGGCTACACCTTC.

V usage is TRBV4-2 and J usage is TRBJ2-3; D perhaps matches TRBD2 (5 bases). The germline gives CDR1 LGHNA, CDR2 YNFKEQ. The CDR3 spans 15 residues. V lost 0 bases and J 5 bases, leaving 12 bases between the germline ends. CDR3 coding DNA: TGTGCCAGCAGCCAAGAAACGGGAAGGGTAGATACGCAGTATTTT. Amino acids: CASSQETGRVDTQYF.

This chain joins TRBV7-3 and TRBJ2-1; TRBD2 aligns across 8 bases. V gave up 1 base and J gave up 1 base; unmatched junction bases: 0. This CDR3 has 15 amino acids. Germline V lookup: CDR1 SGHTA, CDR2 FQGTGA. CDR3 bases: TGTGCCAGCAGCTTAAGCGGGGGGTCCTACAATGAGCAGTTCTTC. Its protein product is CASSLSGGSYNEQFF.

The chain employs TRBV5-1 and TRBJ2-1; 8 bases match TRBD2. The CDR3 spans 14 residues. The trim removed 5 bases at V and 4 bases at J, leaving 5 bases unmatched. Germline V gives CDR1 SGHRS, CDR2 YFSETQ. CDR3 loop: CASSAAGGYNEQFF. DNA for the CDR3: TGCGCCAGCAGTGCTGCGGGGGGTTACAATGAGCAGTTCTTC.

V usage is TRBV7-8 and J usage is TRBJ1-2; D may be TRBD1 (6 bases). This CDR3 is built from 15 residues. The germline V and J ends were trimmed by 2 bases and 7 bases, with 17 bases remaining between them. Looked up from germline, CDR1 is SGHVS and CDR2 is FQNEAQ. CDR3 protein: CASSLSSTGLSGYTF. As DNA, the CDR3 is TGTGCCAGCAGCTTAAGCTCGACAGGTCTAAGTGGCTACACCTTC.

The chain carries TRBV5-1 and TRBJ1-1; D remains unclear. This CDR3 comprises 16 residues. The germline V and J ends were trimmed by 7 bases and 1 base, with 20 bases remaining between them. Germline assignment: CDR1 SGHRS and CDR2 YFSETQ. The CDR3 reads CASQATVWSTNTEAFF. In DNA form, the CDR3 reads TGCGCCAGCCAAGCGACGGTTTGGTCCACGAACACTGAAGCTTTCTTT. Using reference TRBV5-1 and TRBJ1-1 for the parts outside the CDR3, the full variable domain is KAGVTQTPRYLIKTRGQQVTLSCSPISGHRSVSWYQQTPGQGLQFLFEYFSETQRNKGNFPGRFSGRQFSNSRSEMNVSTLELGDSALYLCASQATVWSTNTEAFFGQGTRLTVV.

The chain is built from TRBV30 and TRBJ1-3; TRBD1 matches at 7 bases. Per germline, CDR1 GTSNPN and CDR2 SVGIG (reference sequence). V shed 3 bases and J 3 bases; nucleotides not matched to a gene: 8. CDR3 length equals 15 residues. Here the CDR3 reads CAWSADRKLGNTIYF. CDR3 bases: TGTGCCTGGAGCGCGGACAGGAAACTTGGAAACACCATATATTTT.

This clone occurred once. V gene TRBV2 combines with J gene TRBJ1-2; tentatively, D is TRBD1 (5 bases). CDR1 is SNHLY and CDR2 is FYNNEI in the germline V gene. CDR3 length equals 13 residues. Trimming shortened V by 7 bases and J by 4 bases, and 13 bases separated the two germline ends. The CDR3, as DNA: TGTGCCAGCATGAAAGGGGATGGCTATGGCTACACCTTC. It translates to CASMKGDGYGYTF.

J is TRBJ2-7 and V is TRBV7-2; 8 bases align to TRBD1. Trimming removed 5 bases from V and 7 bases from J; junction bases left unmatched: 4. Germline CDR1 is SGHTA and CDR2 is FQGNSA. The CDR3 is 12 amino acids. The CDR3 region has the DNA TGTGCCAGCAGCCGGGACAGGATGGAGCAGTACTTC. It yields the protein CASSRDRMEQYF.

The table lists this clone with a count of one. The rearrangement joins TRBV19 to TRBJ1-5; 8 positions match TRBD1. CDR3 size: 15 residues. Germline V gives CDR1 LNHDA, CDR2 SQIVND (reference sequence). V dropped 3 bases and J dropped 4; count of bases not matched to a gene: 5. In nucleotides, the CDR3 is TGTGCCAGTAGTATGGGACAGGCGCGGAATCAGCCCCAGCATTTT. It yields the protein CASSMGQARNQPQHF.